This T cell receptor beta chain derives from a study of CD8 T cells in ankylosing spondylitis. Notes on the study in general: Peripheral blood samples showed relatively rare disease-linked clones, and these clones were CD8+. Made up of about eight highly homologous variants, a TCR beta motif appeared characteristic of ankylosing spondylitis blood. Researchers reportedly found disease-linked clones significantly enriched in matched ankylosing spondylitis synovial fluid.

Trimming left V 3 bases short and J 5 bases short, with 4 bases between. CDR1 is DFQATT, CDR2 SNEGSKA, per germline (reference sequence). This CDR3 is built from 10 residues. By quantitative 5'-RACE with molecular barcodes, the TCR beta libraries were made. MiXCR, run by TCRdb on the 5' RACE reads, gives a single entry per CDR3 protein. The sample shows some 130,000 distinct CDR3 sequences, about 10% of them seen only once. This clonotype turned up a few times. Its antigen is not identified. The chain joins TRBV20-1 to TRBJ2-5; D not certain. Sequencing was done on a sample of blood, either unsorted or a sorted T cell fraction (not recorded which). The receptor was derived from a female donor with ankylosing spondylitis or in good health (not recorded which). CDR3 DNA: TGCAGTGCTAGTTCCGAGACCCAGTACTTC. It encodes CSASSETQYF.